The present TCR beta chain was sequenced within a study of T-cell memory formation after mild COVID-19 (dated by TCRdb to the early 2020s). Broadly, across the study: TCR sequence clusters from the two donors were largely donor specific. The cohort comprised two young, previously healthy adult volunteers, one female and one male. In two donors, T-cell clones that expanded and contracted after mild COVID-19 were tracked by sequencing TCRalpha and TCRbeta repertoires over time. Summary of the overall study and its limitations: SARS-CoV-2 specificity of the second-wave clones peaking on day 37 was not confirmed. The study included only a couple of mild cases, and larger cohorts that include severe cases with pre-infection samples were judged to be necessary. Clones contracting from day 15 to 85 had balanced CD4/CD8 phenotypes, while a second wave expanding from day 15 to 37 was biased towards CD4+. Some responding clones were found in pre-infection memory, which suggests that pre-existing cross-reactive memory T cells took part in the SARS-CoV-2 response. Contracting CD4+ clones turned up mainly in the CM and EM memory subsets, whereas EMRA was where CD8+ clones were enriched.

This clonotype was seen more than once but under ten times. Its antigen is not yet known. The record has no base qualities; no much larger clone is one base away. Data came from an Illumina NovaSeq 6000. Using 5'RACE with constant-segment primers, TCRalpha and TCRbeta cDNA libraries were constructed, with sample barcodes and unique molecular identifiers added in the process. Trizol reagent was used to extract RNA from every sample. Libraries were amplified in two PCR steps, with a second sample barcode and Illumina TruSeq adapters added in the second step. The libraries were sequenced on an Illumina NovaSeq using 2 x 150 bp paired-end reads. The original methods were these. Reads were demultiplexed and collapsed into UMI-guided consensus sequences with migec v1.2.7. Using mixcr v2.1.11, UMI consensuses were aligned to TRA and TRB V and J templates and then assembled into clonotypes. A clonotype was counted as expanded or contracted only if both edgeR and NoisET called the change significant, with noise models trained on biological replicates. For edgeR calls, the cutoffs were a false discovery rate-adjusted p below 0.01 and a log2 fold-change threshold of 1. As an exploratory analysis of dynamics, max-normalized trajectories of the 1000 most abundant clonotypes were examined by PCA with hierarchical clustering. The CD4 or CD8 phenotype of responding clones was assigned using the separately sequenced CD4+ and CD8+ repertoires. Using fastp trimming at Q25 and MiXCR clonotype assembly, TCRdb reanalyzed the public sequencing data and kept in-frame beta chains. Each entry is one CDR3 protein sequence, shown with its most common DNA and genes. For this entry, the V and J calls and clone size follow TCRdb and not the study's own pipeline. This sample has about 270,000 distinct CDR3 sequences in its table, and approximately 15% of those were observed once. In total, the top ten clones hold less than 2.5% of the sample.

Per the germline V gene, MGHDK is the CDR1 and SYGVNS is the CDR2. V is shortened by 7 bases, J by 1 base, and the region joining them spans 14 bases. The CDR3 sequence holds 14 residues, the cysteine and phenylalanine included. The only DNA kept is the CDR3, 42 bases in frame from the first base. Ficoll-Paque density gradient centrifugation was used to isolate PBMCs. The chain couples TRBV25-1 to TRBJ2-7; a tentative D call is TRBD2 (5 bases match). The sequence was collected from an adult woman who had mild COVID-19 (a few samples of this study predate the infection). The sample titles of this study are shuffled in the database, so cell type and time point are left out; the donor was told from shared clones. Sequences were obtained from PBMCs or a T cell subset sorted from them (not recorded which). The CDR3 is CASIRSEGSYEQYF. The nucleotide sequence reads as follows: TGTGCCAGCATTAGATCCGAGGGTTCCTACGAGCAGTACTTC.